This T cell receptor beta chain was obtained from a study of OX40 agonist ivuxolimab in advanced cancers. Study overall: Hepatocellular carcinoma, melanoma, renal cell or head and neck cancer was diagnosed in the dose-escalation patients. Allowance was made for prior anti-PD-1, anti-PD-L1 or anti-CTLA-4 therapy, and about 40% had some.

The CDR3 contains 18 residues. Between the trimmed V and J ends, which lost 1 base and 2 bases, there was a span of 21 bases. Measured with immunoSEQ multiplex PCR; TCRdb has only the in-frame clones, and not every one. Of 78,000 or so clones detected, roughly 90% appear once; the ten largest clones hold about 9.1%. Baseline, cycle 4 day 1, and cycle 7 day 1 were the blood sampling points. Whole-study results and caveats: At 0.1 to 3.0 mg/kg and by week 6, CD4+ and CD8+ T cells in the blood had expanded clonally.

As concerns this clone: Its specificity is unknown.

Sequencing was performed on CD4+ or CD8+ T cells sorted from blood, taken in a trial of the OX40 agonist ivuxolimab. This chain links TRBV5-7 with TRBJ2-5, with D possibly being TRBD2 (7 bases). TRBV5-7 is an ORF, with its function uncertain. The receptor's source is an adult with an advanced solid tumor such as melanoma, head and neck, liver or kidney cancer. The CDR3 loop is CASSLFGGGGRGQETQYF. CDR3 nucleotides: TGTGCCAGCAGCTTGTTTGGCGGGGGCGGAAGGGGTCAAGAGACCCAGTACTTC.